These 14 T cell receptor beta chains were all obtained from the same sample, sequenced in a study of OX40 agonist ivuxolimab in advanced cancers. Assay used: immunoSEQ multiplex PCR; TCRdb lists only in-frame clones, some missing. This sample has roughly 32,000 clones, with 89% found just once. Sequences were derived from CD4+ or CD8+ T cells sorted from blood, sampled in a trial of the OX40 agonist ivuxolimab. These receptors originate from an adult with an advanced solid tumor such as melanoma, head and neck, liver or kidney cancer.

The chain joins TRBV4-1 to TRBJ2-1, with 7 bases identical to TRBD2. V was pared by 2 bases and J by 4 bases, with 5 bases of the junction left unmatched. Per the germline V gene, CDR1 is MGHRA and CDR2 is YSYEKL. This CDR3 has 15 residues. CDR3 protein: CASSQPSGVYNEQFF. The DNA of the CDR3 is TGCGCCAGCAGCCAACCCAGCGGGGTATACAATGAGCAGTTCTTC.

The chain carries TRBV28 and TRBJ2-7, with D perhaps being TRBD1 or TRBD2 (5 bases each). The CDR3 consists of 15 residues. V lost 3 bases to trimming and J lost 0 bases, with 12 bases between them. Germline V lookup: CDR1 MDHEN, CDR2 SYDVKM. For the CDR3, the DNA is TGTGCCAGCAGTTTCCAGACGGGACGCTCCTACGAGCAGTACTTC. It translates to CASSFQTGRSYEQYF.

This chain connects TRBV7-9 to TRBJ2-5; D remains ambiguous. The J call may be wrong; the DNA end is better matched by TRBJ2-7. The CDR3 spans 12 residues. Germline lookup yields CDR1 SEHNR and CDR2 FQNEAQ (reference sequence). The CDR3, as DNA: TGTGCCAGCAGCCTAAGGTCCGACGAGCAGTACTTC. It yields the protein CASSLRSDEQYF.

The genes are TRBV9 and TRBJ2-2; TRBD1 might be the D (5 bases). Trimming stripped 3 bases from V and 5 bases from J, with 8 bases between. This CDR3 spans 13 amino acids. Germline loops: CDR1 SGDLS, CDR2 YYNGEE. The CDR3, as DNA: TGTGCCAGCAGCGGACCAGGGACCGGGGAGCTGTTTTTT. As protein: CASSGPGTGELFF.

The CDR3 sequence is CASRPFLGAGEAFF. DNA for the CDR3: TGTGCCAGTAGACCCTTCCTCGGGGCGGGTGAAGCTTTCTTT. The chain joins TRBV19 to TRBJ1-1, with a possible D match to TRBD1 (5 bases). Germline V gene data show CDR1 as LNHDA and CDR2 as SQIVND (reference sequence). V dropped 6 bases and J dropped 7 bases, with 18 bases sitting between them. The CDR3 has 14 amino acids.

V is TRBV5-1 and J is TRBJ2-5; 13 positions match TRBD2. V shed 0 bases, J shed 5 bases, and the junction held 4 bases outside the gene matches. CDR3 length: 16 amino acids. The germline CDR1 and CDR2 sequences are SGHRS and YFSETQ. CDR3 residues: CASSLGTSGGGETQYF. The CDR3 DNA reads TGCGCCAGCAGCTTGGGGACTAGCGGGGGTGGTGAGACCCAGTACTTC.

In this sample, this clone turned up once. V gene TRBV27 combines with J gene TRBJ1-3; TRBD1 agrees at 7 bases. The germline V gene has CDR1 MNHEY and CDR2 SMNVEV (reference sequence). With 5 bases clipped from V and 6 bases from J, the junction kept 7 bases outside the gene matches. This CDR3 contains 14 residues. CDR3 region: CASSRQGGENTIYF. CDR3 bases: TGTGCCAGCAGTCGACAGGGTGGCGAAAACACCATATATTTT.

This chain uses TRBV6-5 with TRBJ1-2; D might be TRBD1 (5 bases). The CDR3 loop spans 13 amino acids. Per germline, CDR1 MNHEY and CDR2 SVGAGI. V was cut by 7 bases and J by 8 bases, with 17 bases left in between. In DNA, the CDR3 is TGTGCCAGCAAAGTCCACGGGGCGGGAGGCTACACCTTC. This encodes CASKVHGAGGYTF.

This clone occurred a few times. The chain is built from TRBV7-6 and TRBJ1-1; D remains unclear. V lost 3 bases to trimming and J lost 0 bases, with 5 bases between them. Germline V gene data show CDR1 as SGHVS and CDR2 as FNYEAQ. CDR3 size: 13 residues. CDR3 amino acids: CASSLALNTEAFF. CDR3 bases: TGTGCCAGCAGCTTGGCGTTGAACACTGAAGCTTTCTTT.

This clone was seen more than once but under ten times. This rearrangement joins TRBV6-5 to TRBJ2-1; D might be TRBD1 (6 bases). Trimming took off 5 bases at V and 4 bases at J, with 15 bases between the two ends. Germline V CDR1 and CDR2: MNHEY, SVGAGI. The CDR3 is 15 amino acids. The CDR3 DNA sequence: TGTGCCAGCAGTCCCCAGGGGCCGCGGTACAATGAGCAGTTCTTC. Encoded protein: CASSPQGPRYNEQFF.

This clone was counted only a few times. In the same sample, other DNA sequences code for this CDR3. The chain joins TRBV4-2 to TRBJ2-2; D is undetermined. The CDR3 length is 12 residues. Germline CDR1 reads LGHNA; CDR2 reads YNFKEQ. Trimming removed 4 bases from V and 1 base from J, with 1 base in between. The chain's CDR3 is CASSRNTGELFF. Written as DNA, the CDR3 is TGTGCCAGCAGCCGGAACACCGGGGAGCTGTTTTTT.

This rearrangement joins TRBV6-5 to TRBJ2-5; 8 bases agree with TRBD2. CDR1 is MNHEY, CDR2 SVGAGI, per germline. This CDR3 spans 16 amino acids. The J segment lost 7 bases and the V segment lost 0 bases, leaving 10 bases of the junction unmatched. CDR3 coding DNA: TGTGCCAGCAGTTACTCGAATCCCAGCGCGGGGGGGACCCAGTACTTC. Its translation is CASSYSNPSAGGTQYF.

V usage is TRBV4-2 and J usage is TRBJ1-2; possible D gene TRBD1, 5 bases. V was cut by 0 bases and J by 4 bases, with 9 bases left in between. There are 14 residues in the CDR3. Germline values: CDR1 LGHNA, CDR2 YNFKEQ. This CDR3 is CASSQEGLLYGYTF. CDR3 sequence (DNA): TGTGCCAGCAGCCAAGAGGGACTGCTCTATGGCTACACCTTC.

The rearrangement uses TRBV7-8 and TRBJ2-1; tentatively, D is TRBD2 (5 bases). Germline lookup yields CDR1 SGHVS and CDR2 FQNEAQ. The CDR3 runs 16 residues. V lost 1 base and J 4 bases, leaving 14 bases between the germline ends. CDR3 in amino acids: CASSLEVTTTYNEQFF. Here the CDR3 DNA reads TGTGCCAGCAGCTTAGAGGTGACTACTACTTACAATGAGCAGTTCTTC.